This is a list of T cell receptor beta chains from one sample in a study of radiotherapy plus CTLA-4 blockade in lung cancer. Only in-frame clones appear in the TCRdb table, and some are missing; sequencing was by immunoSEQ multiplex PCR. The sample includes about 73,000 clones, roughly 84% seen only once; the top ten take about 38%. The sample here was peripheral blood, taken from a patient treated with radiotherapy plus ipilimumab. The receptors here all came from a human donor with non-small cell lung cancer that progressed on radiotherapy plus ipilimumab. Both conserved end residues are part of each CDR3. Fields, in order: D gene, V gene, clone size, J gene, CDR3 protein, CDR3 DNA. A D gene is named only where the DNA matches it firmly. For some rows the clone size is stated as once, few or many, or as a class when expanded; others skip it.

d_gene: -
v_gene: TRBV19
abundance: -
j_gene: TRBJ1-5
CDR3aa: CASSIGREQPQHF
CDR3nt: TGTGCCAGTAGTATAGGCAGGGAACAGCCCCAGCATTTT

d_gene: -
v_gene: TRBV20-1
abundance: -
j_gene: TRBJ1-1
CDR3aa: CSARGSGLAFF
CDR3nt: TGCAGTGCGAGAGGTTCGGGATTAGCTTTCTTT

d_gene: -
v_gene: TRBV5-6
abundance: -
j_gene: TRBJ2-2
CDR3aa: CASSFGTSGELFF
CDR3nt: TGTGCCAGCAGCTTTGGGACATCCGGGGAGCTGTTTTTT

d_gene: -
v_gene: TRBV11-1
abundance: -
j_gene: TRBJ2-5
CDR3aa: CASSLGSSPGETQYF
CDR3nt: TGTGCCAGCAGCTTGGGGTCCTCGCCCGGAGAGACCCAGTACTTC

d_gene: TRBD2
v_gene: TRBV4-2
abundance: -
j_gene: TRBJ2-1
CDR3aa: CASLAGGSNEQFF
CDR3nt: TGTGCCAGCTTGGCGGGAGGGTCCAATGAGCAGTTCTTC

d_gene: -
v_gene: TRBV6-1
abundance: -
j_gene: TRBJ2-1
CDR3aa: CASSSQGFEQFF
CDR3nt: TGTGCCAGCAGCTCCCAGGGATTTGAGCAGTTCTTC

d_gene: TRBD1
v_gene: TRBV5-5
abundance: -
j_gene: TRBJ1-2
CDR3aa: CASSLETGPNYGYTF
CDR3nt: TGTGCCAGCAGCTTAGAGACAGGGCCCAACTATGGCTACACCTTC

d_gene: -
v_gene: TRBV18
abundance: -
j_gene: TRBJ1-5
CDR3aa: CASSPQGVAQPQHF
CDR3nt: TGTGCCAGCTCACCACAGGGGGTGGCTCAGCCCCAGCATTTT

d_gene: -
v_gene: TRBV5-1
abundance: once
j_gene: TRBJ2-3
CDR3aa: CASSFDGDTQYF
CDR3nt: TGCGCCAGCAGCTTTGATGGAGATACGCAGTATTTT

d_gene: -
v_gene: TRBV7-7
abundance: -
j_gene: TRBJ2-1
CDR3aa: CASSLWAGNEQFF
CDR3nt: TGTGCTAGCAGCTTATGGGCAGGCAATGAGCAGTTCTTC

d_gene: -
v_gene: TRBV2
abundance: -
j_gene: TRBJ2-7
CDR3aa: CASSEMRNTYEQYF
CDR3nt: TGTGCCAGCAGTGAAATGCGGAACACCTACGAGCAGTACTTC

d_gene: TRBD2
v_gene: TRBV4-2
abundance: -
j_gene: TRBJ2-1
CDR3aa: CASSQDLLAGDNEQFF
CDR3nt: TGTGCCAGCAGCCAAGATCTACTAGCGGGAGATAATGAGCAGTTCTTC

d_gene: -
v_gene: TRBV2
abundance: -
j_gene: TRBJ2-1
CDR3aa: CASSVGSGEQFF
CDR3nt: TGTGCCAGCAGTGTTGGGTCAGGTGAGCAGTTCTTC

d_gene: -
v_gene: TRBV5-1
abundance: few
j_gene: TRBJ2-5
CDR3aa: CASRHPGSSETQYF
CDR3nt: TGCGCCAGCAGACATCCCGGGAGCAGCGAGACCCAGTACTTC

d_gene: -
v_gene: TRBV4-1
abundance: -
j_gene: TRBJ1-1
CDR3aa: CASSPVMGITEAFF
CDR3nt: TGCGCCAGCAGCCCGGTGATGGGGATCACTGAAGCTTTCTTT

d_gene: -
v_gene: TRBV2
abundance: -
j_gene: TRBJ1-5
CDR3aa: CASSEAGVGQPQHF
CDR3nt: TGTGCCAGCAGTGAGGCAGGGGTCGGCCAGCCCCAGCATTTT

d_gene: -
v_gene: TRBV6-6
abundance: -
j_gene: TRBJ2-6
CDR3aa: CASRDTGAVANVLTF
CDR3nt: TGTGCCAGCAGAGACACAGGTGCTGTGGCCAACGTCCTGACTTTC

d_gene: -
v_gene: TRBV4-1
abundance: -
j_gene: TRBJ2-7
CDR3aa: CASSQEPTVVYEQYF
CDR3nt: TGCGCCAGCAGCCAAGAACCGACTGTTGTCTACGAGCAGTACTTC

d_gene: TRBD2
v_gene: TRBV30
abundance: once
j_gene: TRBJ2-1
CDR3aa: CAWSVLAGSGFF
CDR3nt: TGTGCCTGGAGTGTACTAGCGGGATCCGGGTTCTTC

d_gene: TRBD2
v_gene: TRBV5-1
abundance: -
j_gene: TRBJ2-1
CDR3aa: CASSAPNQLAGVLRAYNEQFF
CDR3nt: TGCGCCAGCAGCGCGCCGAACCAACTAGCGGGAGTTCTTAGGGCCTACAATGAGCAGTTCTTC

d_gene: -
v_gene: TRBV2
abundance: -
j_gene: TRBJ2-2
CDR3aa: CASSEQLGAGELFF
CDR3nt: TGTGCCAGCAGTGAACAGCTCGGGGCTGGGGAGCTGTTTTTT

d_gene: -
v_gene: TRBV7-2
abundance: -
j_gene: TRBJ2-1
CDR3aa: CASSFYEYNEQFF
CDR3nt: TGTGCCAGCAGCTTTTACGAGTACAATGAGCAGTTCTTC

d_gene: TRBD2
v_gene: TRBV7-9
abundance: -
j_gene: TRBJ2-1
CDR3aa: CASSGAGGPQNEQFF
CDR3nt: TGTGCCAGCTCCGGGGCGGGAGGGCCCCAAAATGAGCAGTTCTTC

d_gene: -
v_gene: TRBV1
abundance: -
j_gene: TRBJ1-3
CDR3aa: CTSSQGEGQQHSGNTIYF
CDR3nt: TGCACCAGCAGCCAGGGGGAGGGACAGCAACACTCTGGAAACACCATATATTTT

d_gene: -
v_gene: TRBV6-5
abundance: once
j_gene: TRBJ2-3
CDR3aa: CASSYDSLTIRDTQYF
CDR3nt: TGTGCCAGCAGTTACGATAGCCTGACCATCAGAGATACGCAGTATTTT

d_gene: -
v_gene: TRBV7-2
abundance: -
j_gene: TRBJ1-1
CDR3aa: CASGRGAQAFF
CDR3nt: TGTGCCAGCGGTAGAGGGGCCCAAGCTTTCTTT

d_gene: TRBD2
v_gene: TRBV10-3
abundance: -
j_gene: TRBJ2-1
CDR3aa: CASTSGSYNEQFF
CDR3nt: TGTGCCTCCACTAGCGGCTCCTACAATGAGCAGTTCTTC

d_gene: -
v_gene: TRBV7-3
abundance: -
j_gene: TRBJ2-5
CDR3aa: CASSFGTYSVETQYF
CDR3nt: TGTGCCAGCAGCTTCGGGACCTATTCCGTTGAGACCCAGTACTTC

d_gene: TRBD2
v_gene: TRBV27
abundance: -
j_gene: TRBJ2-1
CDR3aa: CASSTPGLGYNEQFF
CDR3nt: TGTGCCAGCAGTACGCCGGGACTAGGCTACAATGAGCAGTTCTTC

d_gene: TRBD2
v_gene: TRBV7-9
abundance: -
j_gene: TRBJ2-1
CDR3aa: CASSPPRLAGRYNEQFF
CDR3nt: TGTGCCAGCAGCCCGCCCCGACTAGCGGGACGCTACAATGAGCAGTTCTTC

d_gene: -
v_gene: TRBV27
abundance: -
j_gene: TRBJ2-2
CDR3aa: CASSLRPRTGELFF
CDR3nt: TGTGCCAGCAGTTTACGGCCAAGAACCGGGGAGCTGTTTTTT

d_gene: -
v_gene: TRBV28
abundance: -
j_gene: TRBJ1-2
CDR3aa: CASSFTLDGYTF
CDR3nt: TGTGCCAGCAGTTTCACTTTGGATGGCTACACCTTC

d_gene: -
v_gene: TRBV6-9
abundance: few
j_gene: TRBJ2-3
CDR3aa: CASIQGSTDTQYF
CDR3nt: TGTGCCAGTATTCAGGGGAGCACAGATACGCAGTATTTT

d_gene: -
v_gene: TRBV7-8
abundance: -
j_gene: TRBJ1-3
CDR3aa: CASSLVLALGSGNTIYF
CDR3nt: TGTGCCAGCAGCTTAGTGTTGGCTCTTGGCTCTGGAAACACCATATATTTT

d_gene: TRBD1
v_gene: TRBV27
abundance: -
j_gene: TRBJ2-7
CDR3aa: CASSPWTGISYEQYF
CDR3nt: TGTGCCAGCAGTCCCTGGACAGGGATTTCCTACGAGCAGTACTTC

d_gene: TRBD2
v_gene: TRBV7-9
abundance: -
j_gene: TRBJ2-1
CDR3aa: CASSLSGTDNEQFF
CDR3nt: TGTGCCAGCAGCTTGAGCGGGACCGACAATGAGCAGTTCTTC

d_gene: TRBD2
v_gene: TRBV25-1
abundance: -
j_gene: TRBJ2-1
CDR3aa: CASSEYSGTVYNEQFF
CDR3nt: TGTGCCAGCAGTGAATATAGCGGGACCGTCTACAATGAGCAGTTCTTC

d_gene: TRBD2
v_gene: TRBV19
abundance: -
j_gene: TRBJ2-2
CDR3aa: CATRGRGRETGELFF
CDR3nt: TGTGCCACCCGGGGGAGGGGAAGAGAAACCGGGGAGCTGTTTTTT

d_gene: TRBD2
v_gene: TRBV30
abundance: -
j_gene: TRBJ2-1
CDR3aa: CAWSGTKRDYNEQFF
CDR3nt: TGTGCCTGGAGCGGGACTAAGCGGGACTACAATGAGCAGTTCTTC

d_gene: TRBD1
v_gene: TRBV7-9
abundance: -
j_gene: TRBJ1-1
CDR3aa: CASSQGQVMNTEAFF
CDR3nt: TGTGCCAGCAGCCAGGGACAGGTCATGAACACTGAAGCTTTCTTT

d_gene: -
v_gene: TRBV7-2
abundance: -
j_gene: TRBJ1-5
CDR3aa: CASTPDIGTQPQHF
CDR3nt: TGTGCCAGCACCCCGGATATAGGGACTCAGCCCCAGCATTTT

d_gene: TRBD1
v_gene: TRBV7-9
abundance: -
j_gene: TRBJ1-1
CDR3aa: CASSFGQGANTEAFF
CDR3nt: TGTGCCAGCAGCTTCGGACAGGGGGCGAACACTGAAGCTTTCTTT

d_gene: -
v_gene: TRBV6-5
abundance: -
j_gene: TRBJ1-3
CDR3aa: CASSYGGRDTIYF
CDR3nt: TGTGCCAGCAGTTACGGGGGGCGGGACACCATATATTTT

d_gene: TRBD2
v_gene: TRBV11-2
abundance: -
j_gene: TRBJ2-1
CDR3aa: CASSPRAGVEHNEQFF
CDR3nt: TGTGCCAGCAGCCCTAGGGCGGGAGTCGAACACAATGAGCAGTTCTTC

d_gene: TRBD1
v_gene: TRBV27
abundance: -
j_gene: TRBJ1-5
CDR3aa: CASSSGQGGQPQHF
CDR3nt: TGTGCCAGCAGCTCGGGACAGGGCGGCCAGCCCCAGCATTTT

d_gene: TRBD2
v_gene: TRBV12-5
abundance: -
j_gene: TRBJ2-1
CDR3aa: CASGALPSGISYNEQFF
CDR3nt: TGTGCTAGTGGTGCCCTCCCTAGCGGGATCTCCTACAATGAGCAGTTCTTC

d_gene: -
v_gene: TRBV19
abundance: few
j_gene: TRBJ2-1
CDR3aa: CASSLVRGTYNEQFF
CDR3nt: TGTGCCAGTAGTTTGGTCAGGGGTACCTACAATGAGCAGTTCTTC

d_gene: TRBD2
v_gene: TRBV14
abundance: -
j_gene: TRBJ2-2
CDR3aa: CASRLTGLAGVTGELFF
CDR3nt: TGTGCCAGCAGACTGACGGGACTAGCGGGAGTCACCGGGGAGCTGTTTTTT

d_gene: TRBD2
v_gene: TRBV7-2
abundance: -
j_gene: TRBJ2-1
CDR3aa: CASTFRSGAYNEQFF
CDR3nt: TGTGCCAGCACCTTCCGGAGCGGGGCCTACAATGAGCAGTTCTTC

d_gene: TRBD2
v_gene: TRBV5-1
abundance: -
j_gene: TRBJ2-1
CDR3aa: CASRSGLAGHNEQFF
CDR3nt: TGCGCCAGCAGATCCGGACTAGCTGGCCACAATGAGCAGTTCTTC

d_gene: -
v_gene: TRBV29-1
abundance: -
j_gene: TRBJ2-2
CDR3aa: CSVVSYHTGELFF
CDR3nt: TGCAGCGTTGTTTCTTATCACACCGGGGAGCTGTTTTTT

d_gene: TRBD1
v_gene: TRBV28
abundance: -
j_gene: TRBJ2-2
CDR3aa: CASSLFQGENTGELFF
CDR3nt: TGTGCCAGCAGTTTATTTCAGGGGGAGAACACCGGGGAGCTGTTTTTT

d_gene: TRBD2
v_gene: TRBV28
abundance: -
j_gene: TRBJ2-7
CDR3aa: CASSLSTSGSYEQYF
CDR3nt: TGTGCCAGCAGTTTATCAACTAGCGGATCCTACGAGCAGTACTTC

d_gene: -
v_gene: TRBV9
abundance: -
j_gene: TRBJ2-1
CDR3aa: CASSVVSGLEQFF
CDR3nt: TGTGCCAGCAGCGTAGTTTCTGGGTTAGAGCAGTTCTTC

d_gene: -
v_gene: TRBV13
abundance: -
j_gene: TRBJ2-2
CDR3aa: CASSYTDTGELFF
CDR3nt: TGTGCCAGTTCCTATACCGACACCGGGGAGCTGTTTTTT